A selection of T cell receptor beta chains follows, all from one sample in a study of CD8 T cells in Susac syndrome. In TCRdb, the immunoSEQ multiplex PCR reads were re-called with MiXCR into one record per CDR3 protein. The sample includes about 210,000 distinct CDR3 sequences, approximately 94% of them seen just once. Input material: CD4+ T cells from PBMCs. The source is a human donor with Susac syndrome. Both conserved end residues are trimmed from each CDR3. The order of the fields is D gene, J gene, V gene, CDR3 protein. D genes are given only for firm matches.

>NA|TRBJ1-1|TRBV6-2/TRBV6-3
ASSTRDPTGTEAF
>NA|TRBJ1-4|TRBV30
AWSVRHGDEKLF
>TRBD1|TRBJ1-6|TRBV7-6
ASRRDRGGDSPLH
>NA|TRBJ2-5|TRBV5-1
ASSLETLETQY
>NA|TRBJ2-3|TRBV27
ASSLLVRQGPDTQY
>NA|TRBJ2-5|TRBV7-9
ASSTETQY
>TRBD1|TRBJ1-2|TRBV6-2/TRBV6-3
ASSSTGIGNGYT
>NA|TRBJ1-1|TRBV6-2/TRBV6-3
ASSYSGRADTEAF
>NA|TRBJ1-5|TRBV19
ASSMIGSPGGHQPQH
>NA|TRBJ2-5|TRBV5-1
ASSSSGGEETQY
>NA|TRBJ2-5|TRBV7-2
ASSPPLGGGAQETQY
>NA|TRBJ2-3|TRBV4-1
ASSQGTGSWEVGDTQY
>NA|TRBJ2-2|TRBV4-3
ASSQDHGTGELF
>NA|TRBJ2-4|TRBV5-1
ASSLGGTPLNIQY
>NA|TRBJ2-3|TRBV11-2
ASSFPLKTAGASTDTQY
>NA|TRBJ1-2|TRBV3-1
ASSQVDWGYT
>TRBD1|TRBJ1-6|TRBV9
ASSVVGTASRPLH
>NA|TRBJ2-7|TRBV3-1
ASSQGRGIDPYEQY
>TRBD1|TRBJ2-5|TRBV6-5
ASSRQGRMQETQY
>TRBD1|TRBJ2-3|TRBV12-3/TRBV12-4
ASSGGQGGEDTQY
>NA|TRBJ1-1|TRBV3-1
ASSQGGRDTEAF
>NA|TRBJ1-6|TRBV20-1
SASFAQRNSPLH
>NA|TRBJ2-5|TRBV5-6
ASSLRAGDVTQETQY
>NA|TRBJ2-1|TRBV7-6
ASSFVGGPFNEQF
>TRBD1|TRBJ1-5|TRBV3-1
ASSRGTGELQPQH
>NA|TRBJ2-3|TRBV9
ASSVGNAGSTDTQY
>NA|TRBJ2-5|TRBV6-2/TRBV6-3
ASSLQGWETQY
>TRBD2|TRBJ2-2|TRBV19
ASSIRGANTGELF
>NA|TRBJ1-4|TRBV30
AWSVGSKDEKLF
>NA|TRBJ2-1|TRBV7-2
ASSFQGGAQF
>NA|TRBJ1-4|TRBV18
ASHRQQREEKLF
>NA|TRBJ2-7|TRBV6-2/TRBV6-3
ASRHSSYEQY
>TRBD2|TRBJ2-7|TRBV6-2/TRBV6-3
ASSRGVAGSKDEQY
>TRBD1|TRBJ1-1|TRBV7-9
ASSSLDRDYTEAF
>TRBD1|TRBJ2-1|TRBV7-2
ASSVDRVNEQF
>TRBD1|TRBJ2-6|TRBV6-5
ASSSGTGVRSGANVLT
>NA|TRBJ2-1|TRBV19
ASSTPFGEQF
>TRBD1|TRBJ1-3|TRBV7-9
ASSPTGGDTGNTIY
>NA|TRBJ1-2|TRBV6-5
ASSYGSTNYGYT
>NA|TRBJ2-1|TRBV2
ASSLGWNEQF
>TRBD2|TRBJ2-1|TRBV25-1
ASSAAGGFNEQF
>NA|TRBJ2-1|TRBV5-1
ASSLSSHRTYNEQF
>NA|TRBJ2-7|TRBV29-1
SVAMGPYEQY
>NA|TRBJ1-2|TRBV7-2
ASSFPGDYGYT
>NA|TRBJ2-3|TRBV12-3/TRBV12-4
ASSLVYGMQY
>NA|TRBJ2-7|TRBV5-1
ASSLSRDGTYEQY
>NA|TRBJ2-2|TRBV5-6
ASSQDDRELF
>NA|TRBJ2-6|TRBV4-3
ASSLIRGGANVLT
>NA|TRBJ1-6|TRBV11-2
ASSWEGLNSPLH
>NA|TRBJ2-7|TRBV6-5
ASGRGHAYEQY
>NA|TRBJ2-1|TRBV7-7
ASSFSRDNEQF
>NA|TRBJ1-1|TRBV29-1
SVVDRRRGTEAF
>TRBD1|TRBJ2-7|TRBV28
ASSLRDRGKYEQY